This T cell receptor beta chain was captured in a study of blood T cell repertoires in COVID-19. The overall study: PBMCs, B-cell-depleted T cells, or T cells provided the cDNA or gDNA that made up the material.

V lost 2 bases and J lost 10; bases outside the gene matches: 11. CDR3 length: 16 amino acids. Germline values: CDR1 MNHNS, CDR2 SASEGT. Per the authors' pipeline: Counts of nucleated cells, estimated from reference gene primer amplification, were obtained. Here immunoSEQ multiplex PCR was the method, and the copy in TCRdb shows in-frame clones only, minus some. V and J calls plus clone size are reproduced from that table; the DNA served to infer D and trimming. The sample includes about 180,000 clones, approximately 80% of them seen just once. The sequence was obtained from a woman between 40 and 55 years old with COVID-19, enrolled during active disease. This chain links TRBV6-1 with TRBJ2-1, with 10 bases lining up with TRBD2. The sequenced material came from peripheral blood. The CDR3 is CASSEKTGTSVREQFF. The CDR3 nucleotides read TGTGCCAGCAGTGAAAAAACCGGGACTAGCGTCAGGGAGCAGTTCTTC.